The clone carrying this TCR beta chain has only a few counts. This specimen comes from a study of HIV-infected patients and healthy controls. TCRdb recomputed calls from the 5' RACE reads with MiXCR, one row per CDR3 protein. The table has 65,000 to 70,000 distinct CDR3 sequences, about a sixth seen once. The CDR3 is made up of 16 amino acids. CDR1 is SGHTA, CDR2 FQGNSA, per germline. With 5 bases removed from V and 1 base from J, the gap between germline ends came to 15 bases. Sequenced material: CD4+ T cells from blood. The V call is TRBV7-2, the J call TRBJ1-5; possibly TRBD1 for D (6 bases). This receptor was obtained from a human donor in good health. CDR3 nucleotides: TGTGCCAGCAGCCAACAGGGAACCCAGAGCAATCAGCCCCAGCATTTT. Its protein product is CASSQQGTQSNQPQHF.